One sample yielded the 15 T cell receptor beta chains listed below, sequenced in a study of T cell responses to AZD1222 COVID-19 vaccine (dated by TCRdb to about 2021). The time point label of this sample denotes: baseline before first vaccination. Preparation of the library involved the immunoSEQ multiplex PCR assay. TCRdb obtained this table from immuneACCESS and retained in-frame rearrangements with V and J assigned. These tables miss some clones; where compared with another copy, unresolved V genes account for less than half of the shortfall, and the remainder is unexplained. Counted in this sample were around 81,000 clones; over 80% of them appeared once. About 3.1% of the sample goes to the ten largest clones. The sample was peripheral blood, taken on day 0 of AZD1222 vaccination. The receptors originated from an adult in good health.

The chain couples TRBV3-1 (or the pseudogene TRBV3-2) to TRBJ2-3; 8 nucleotides agree with TRBD2. Trimming at V came to 0 bases and at J to 1 base, leaving 9 bases not matched to a gene. The germline gives CDR1 LGHDT, CDR2 YNNKEL (reference sequence). The CDR3 is made up of 18 amino acids. The CDR3 reads CASSQEYGRRGGTDTQYF. As DNA, the CDR3 is TGTGCCAGCAGCCAAGAATATGGCAGGCGGGGGGGCACAGATACGCAGTATTTT.

This rearrangement joins TRBV7-2 to TRBJ1-5, with D hard to call. CDR1 and CDR2 (germline): SGHTA, FQGNSA. The length of the CDR3 is 14 residues. V lost 5 bases to trimming and J lost 4 bases, with 12 bases between them. The CDR3 DNA sequence: TGTGCCAGCAGCCCAACCCGAGTGAATCAGCCCCAGCATTTT. It encodes CASSPTRVNQPQHF.

V and J are TRBV2 and TRBJ1-6; perhaps TRBD1 as D (5 bases). The V end lost 6 bases, the J end lost 9 bases, and 21 bases lay between the germline ends. The CDR3 covers 16 residues. Germline-derived CDR1 and CDR2 are SNHLY and FYNNEI. CDR3 nucleotides: TGTGCCAGCAGCCAGACTTCGACCGGGGCGGGTTCACCCCTCCACTTT. The encoded protein is CASSQTSTGAGSPLHF.

The rearrangement uses TRBV18 and TRBJ1-2; 8 positions match TRBD1. The CDR3 consists of 13 residues. The germline gives CDR1 KGHSH, CDR2 LQKENI. The trim removed 4 bases at V and 3 bases at J, leaving 1 base unmatched. CDR3 sequence reads: CASSQGQDYGYTF. The CDR3 region has the DNA TGTGCCAGCTCACAGGGACAGGACTATGGCTACACCTTC.

The chain joins TRBV7-9 to TRBJ2-2; D is unclear. CDR1 is SEHNR, CDR2 FQNEAQ, per germline (reference sequence). The CDR3 is 14 residues long. Trimming left V 3 bases short and J 3 bases short, with 8 bases between. CDR3 in amino acids: CASSFNGDTGELFF. The CDR3 nucleotides read TGTGCCAGCAGCTTTAACGGAGACACCGGGGAGCTGTTTTTT.

The chain joins TRBV6-1 to TRBJ1-5; D might be TRBD1 (6 bases). Germline V lookup: CDR1 MNHNS, CDR2 SASEGT. Trimming cost V 3 bases and J 1 base, with 13 bases left between them. The CDR3 totals 16 residues. The CDR3 loop reads CASSDLGGSSNQPQHF. The CDR3 DNA sequence: TGTGCCAGCAGTGATTTAGGGGGGTCGAGCAATCAGCCCCAGCATTTT.

This chain connects TRBV5-4 to TRBJ2-6, with 8 bases lining up with TRBD2. This CDR3 is 17 amino acids long. With 1 base clipped from V and 0 bases from J, the junction kept 3 bases outside the gene matches. Germline V gene lookup returns CDR1 SGHNT and CDR2 YYREEE (reference sequence). The CDR3 DNA sequence: TGTGCCAGCAGCTTGCTAGCGGGTCGCTCTGGGGCCAACGTCCTGACTTTC. Translating it yields CASSLLAGRSGANVLTF.

The rearrangement joins TRBV6-2 or TRBV6-3 to TRBJ1-2; TRBD1 might be the D (6 bases). Germline V gene data show CDR1 as MNHEY and CDR2 as SVGEGT. The ends were cut back, 0 bases at V and 8 bases at J, with 16 bases in the middle. The CDR3 contains 15 residues. CDR3 residues: CASSYSPGRGYGYTF. Here the CDR3 DNA reads TGTGCCAGCAGTTACTCTCCGGGCAGGGGATACGGCTACACCTTC.

The J gene is TRBJ2-1, the V gene TRBV15; the D gene is possibly TRBD1 (6 bases). V was trimmed by 7 bases and J by 7 bases, leaving 14 bases between them. Germline assignment: CDR1 LNHNV and CDR2 YYDKDF (reference sequence). The CDR3 length is 13 residues. The CDR3 DNA follows: TGTGCCACCACTTCGGGACAATCAAATGAGCAGTTCTTC. Translated: CATTSGQSNEQFF.

This chain joins TRBV5-1 and TRBJ2-3; D possibly corresponds to TRBD2 (7 bases). Trimming removed 0 bases at V and 7 bases at J, with 18 bases between. The CDR3 has 16 residues. Germline V gene sequence: CDR1 SGHRS, CDR2 YFSETQ. CDR3 sequence (DNA): TGCGCCAGCAGCTTGGGGGCGCGGGGGCCCGGTCATACGCAGTATTTT. It encodes CASSLGARGPGHTQYF. Based on the CDR3 plus reference TRBV5-1 and TRBJ2-3, the full variable domain is KAGVTQTPRYLIKTRGQQVTLSCSPISGHRSVSWYQQTPGQGLQFLFEYFSETQRNKGNFPGRFSGRQFSNSRSEMNVSTLELGDSALYLCASSLGARGPGHTQYFGPGTRLTVL.

The chain carries TRBV11-2 and TRBJ1-4; D remains ambiguous. Germline CDR1 SGHAT, CDR2 FQNNGV. This CDR3 is 16 amino acids long. Trimming stripped 1 base from V and 5 bases from J, with 14 bases between. Here the CDR3 reads CASSLGVGLRNEKLFF. The CDR3 DNA reads as TGTGCCAGCAGCTTAGGGGTAGGGCTGAGGAATGAAAAACTGTTTTTT.

The chain combines TRBV27 with TRBJ2-7; 10 bases are shared with TRBD1. Germline-derived CDR1 and CDR2 are MNHEY and SMNVEV (reference sequence). Trimming removed 5 bases from V and 3 bases from J; junction bases left unmatched: 10. This CDR3 is 16 amino acids long. CDR3 loop: CASSNYGTGVNYEQYF. CDR3 in DNA: TGTGCCAGCAGTAATTACGGGACAGGGGTTAACTACGAGCAGTACTTC.

The genes are TRBV21-1 and TRBJ1-4. TRBV21-1 is classified as a pseudogene. The CDR3 loop spans 14 amino acids. In DNA form, the CDR3 reads TGTGCCAGGTTAACGGGGGGGAATTGTGAAAAACTGTTTTTT. Residues: CARLTGGNCEKLFF.

The chain has TRBV6-2 or TRBV6-3 and TRBJ2-3; either TRBD1 or TRBD2 may fit D (5 bases each). The CDR3 has 17 amino acids. With 5 bases removed from V and 3 bases from J, the gap between germline ends came to 21 bases. CDR1 is MNHEY and CDR2 is SVGEGT in the germline V gene. CDR3 in amino acids: CASSITGPPVDTDTQYF. The DNA of the CDR3 is TGTGCCAGCAGTATCACGGGACCCCCGGTTGATACAGATACGCAGTATTTT.

The gene calls are TRBV27 and TRBJ1-5, with 7 bases aligning to TRBD1. This CDR3 comprises 13 residues. After removal of 7 bases from V and 3 bases from J, the junction contained 3 bases not matched to a gene. From germline, CDR1 is MNHEY and CDR2 SMNVEV (reference sequence). CDR3 in DNA: TGTGCCAGCACGGACAGGCCCAATCAGCCCCAGCATTTT. Translation gives CASTDRPNQPQHF.